This TCR beta chain comes out of a study of blood T cell repertoires in COVID-19. Repertoires were generated with immunoSEQ multiplex PCR, while TCRdb's copy carries only in-frame clones and drops some. This table holds 260,000 or so clones, roughly 86% found once. Germline V gene sequence: CDR1 SGHNT, CDR2 YYREEE (reference sequence). Trimming took off 4 bases at V and 1 base at J, with 11 bases between the two ends. The CDR3 runs 14 residues. This sequence was found in a woman aged 25 to 39 with acute COVID-19. The chain carries TRBV5-4 and TRBJ2-5; D is possibly TRBD2 (6 bases). Sample: PBMCs or T cells enriched from blood (not recorded which). The CDR3 coding sequence is TGTGCCAGCAGCCCTGTCGGGGGCCAAGAGACCCAGTACTTC. The encoded protein is CASSPVGGQETQYF.